The next 19 T cell receptor beta chains were all read from a single sample in a study of cytomegalovirus exposure and HLA in healthy donors (dated by TCRdb to 2017 to 2019). Receptors were amplified or captured by the immunoSEQ multiplex PCR assay. The multiplex PCR relied on a mix of 60 forward primers for TCR Vbeta segments and 13 reverse primers for TCR Jbeta segments. The clones in this table, taken by TCRdb from immuneACCESS, are in-frame only. Not every clone is retained; where verified, under half of the shortfall comes from an unresolved V gene, and the cause of the rest is unknown. For this sample the table gives 90,000 to 120,000 clones, of which over 65% were detected only once. The ten biggest clones cover 11% to 15% of the sample. Sequenced: PBMCs. The source is a woman between 35 and 50 years old in good health and CMV-seropositive.

V is TRBV14 and J is TRBJ2-1, with 10 bases lining up with TRBD2. The V segment lost 4 bases and the J segment 4 bases; nucleotides outside the gene matches: 4. Germline-derived CDR1 and CDR2 are SGHDN and FVKESK. The CDR3 sequence is 15 residues long. CDR3 in amino acids: CASSPLAGPYNEQFF. The CDR3 DNA sequence: TGTGCCAGCAGCCCACTAGCGGGGCCTTACAATGAGCAGTTCTTC.

The chain carries TRBV5-4 and TRBJ2-1, with D maybe TRBD2 (6 bases). V was shortened by 0 bases and J by 6 bases, with 13 bases between the two germline ends. The germline CDR1 and CDR2 sequences are SGHNT and YYREEE (reference sequence). The CDR3 length is 15 residues. CDR3 region: CASSLGGLPANEQFF. In nucleotides, the CDR3 is TGTGCCAGCAGCTTGGGAGGACTACCCGCCAATGAGCAGTTCTTC.

The chain combines TRBV18 with TRBJ1-3; no definite D call. Germline V gives CDR1 KGHSH, CDR2 LQKENI. V was cut by 2 bases and J by 0 bases, with 5 bases left in between. CDR3 length: 14 amino acids. In DNA form, the CDR3 reads TGTGCCAGCTCACCAACCGGCTCTGGAAACACCATATATTTT. It codes for CASSPTGSGNTIYF.

A note on this clone: The sample contains more than one DNA sequence encoding this CDR3. The rearrangement joins TRBV7-8 to TRBJ1-5; no firm D call. V gave up 5 bases and J gave up 2 bases, with 10 bases separating them. In germline, CDR1 is SGHVS, CDR2 FQNEAQ. The CDR3 covers 14 residues. CDR3 nucleotide sequence: TGTGCCAGCAGCCTCCTTCGAGGCAATCAGCCCCAGCATTTT. It codes for CASSLLRGNQPQHF.

CDR3 nucleotide sequence: TGTGCCAGCAGCCAAGTACGTTCTAGAAGGACAGGGGCTCTCGAAGCTTTCTTT. Translation gives CASSQVRSRRTGALEAFF. The rearrangement uses TRBV14 and TRBJ1-1; 9 bases are shared with TRBD1. The CDR3 is 18 residues long. Germline trimming cut 1 base from V and 8 bases from J; bases unmatched to any gene: 17. Germline values: CDR1 SGHDN, CDR2 FVKESK.

The chain has TRBV4-3 and TRBJ2-2; D perhaps matches TRBD2 (6 bases). Trimming took off 0 bases at V and 4 bases at J, with 21 bases between the two ends. This CDR3 is built from 19 residues. CDR1 and CDR2 (germline): LGHNA, YSLEER. The DNA for the CDR3 is TGCGCCAGCAGCCAAGAGCCCCCCCGAAGCGGGTGGGGCACCGGGGAGCTGTTTTTT. It translates to CASSQEPPRSGWGTGELFF.

This rearrangement joins TRBV4-1 to TRBJ1-1; no definite D call. The CDR3 is 13 residues long. Per the germline V gene, CDR1 is MGHRA and CDR2 is YSYEKL. Trimming removed 0 bases from V and 2 bases from J, with 4 bases in between. CDR3 protein: CASSQDLNTEAFF. The CDR3 bases are TGCGCCAGCAGCCAAGATTTAAACACTGAAGCTTTCTTT.

On this clone itself: Additional DNA sequences in this sample encode the identical CDR3. The chain carries TRBV4-1 and TRBJ1-4, with 7 bases matching TRBD1. V dropped 3 bases and J dropped 0; count of bases not matched to a gene: 4. There are 16 residues in the CDR3. Germline values: CDR1 MGHRA, CDR2 YSYEKL. The CDR3 nucleotides read TGCGCCAGCAGCCAGGGGACAGTTGCAACTAATGAAAAACTGTTTTTT. Protein sequence: CASSQGTVATNEKLFF.

The chain recombines TRBV2 with TRBJ1-5; D unresolved. Germline CDR1 reads SNHLY; CDR2 reads FYNNEI. The CDR3 is 12 residues long. V lost 7 bases, J lost 4 bases, and 8 bases lay in between. The CDR3 here is CASNNGNQPQHF. Here the CDR3 DNA reads TGTGCCAGCAACAACGGGAATCAGCCCCAGCATTTT.

The rearrangement links TRBV19 to TRBJ1-4, with TRBD1 as a possible D gene (6 bases). Germline lookup yields CDR1 LNHDA and CDR2 SQIVND (reference sequence). The CDR3 has 15 residues. V dropped 6 bases and J dropped 4 bases, with 15 bases sitting between them. CDR3 bases: TGTGCCAGTAGGACTACAGGGCAGGGTAATGAAAAACTGTTTTTT. Protein sequence: CASRTTGQGNEKLFF.

The chain joins TRBV7-8 to TRBJ2-3; a weak D match, TRBD1 (5 bases). The V gene lost 2 bases and the J gene lost 3 bases, with 12 bases spanning the gap. Germline CDR1 SGHVS, CDR2 FQNEAQ. The CDR3 length is 15 residues. The CDR3 loop reads CASSLQGIGTDTQYF. CDR3 bases: TGTGCCAGCAGCTTACAGGGTATCGGGACAGATACGCAGTATTTT.

In DNA form, the CDR3 reads TGTGCCAGCAGCCCCCAGGTTAGAGAAAATCAGCCCCAGCATTTT. Translated: CASSPQVRENQPQHF. This sequence joins TRBV7-2 and TRBJ1-5; D remains ambiguous. Germline assignment: CDR1 SGHTA and CDR2 FQGNSA. Deletions cut 5 bases from V and 4 bases from J, with 15 bases between. CDR3 length equals 15 residues.

The rearrangement joins TRBV5-8 to TRBJ1-1, with D unresolved. Germline CDR1 is SGHTS and CDR2 is YDEGEE. The CDR3 extends over 15 amino acids. Trimming pared 5 bases from V and 4 bases from J, leaving 18 bases between. The CDR3 DNA reads TGTGCCAGCAGGACCTCGGGGAGAGTAGGCACTGAAGCTTTCTTT. Amino acid sequence: CASRTSGRVGTEAFF.

The sample holds a few counts of this clone. A read error may account for a junction end that differs from germline. The gene calls are TRBV7-2 and TRBJ2-1, with 14 nucleotides matching TRBD2. This CDR3 comprises 17 residues. CDR1 is SGHTA and CDR2 is FQGNSA in the germline V gene. The CDR3 sequence is CASSSSTSGGAYNEQFF. CDR3 DNA: TGTGCCAGCAGCTCATCGACTAGCGGGGGGGCCTATAATGAGCAGTTCTTC.

The rearrangement uses TRBV27 and TRBJ2-1; D may be TRBD2 (5 bases). The CDR3 is 15 residues long. The ends were cut back, 7 bases at V and 0 bases at J, with 13 bases in the middle. The germline V gene has CDR1 MNHEY and CDR2 SMNVEV (reference sequence). Here the CDR3 DNA reads TGTGCCAGCATGGCGGGTGGGAGCTCCTACAATGAGCAGTTCTTC. Encoded protein: CASMAGGSSYNEQFF.

The V gene is TRBV15, the J gene TRBJ1-2, with unresolved D. This CDR3 has 14 amino acids. Germline V gene lookup returns CDR1 LNHNV and CDR2 YYDKDF (reference sequence). Trimming removed 6 bases at V and 7 bases at J, with 18 bases between. This CDR3 is CATSFGSSVSGYTF. DNA of the CDR3: TGTGCCACCAGTTTTGGGAGCTCGGTATCTGGCTACACCTTC.

The V call is TRBV6-5, the J call TRBJ2-3; D is possibly TRBD2 (6 bases). The CDR3 loop spans 16 amino acids. In germline, CDR1 is MNHEY, CDR2 SVGAGI. The V and J ends lost 0 bases and 4 bases respectively, with 14 bases between them. This CDR3 is CASSYSRGLGPDTQYF. The CDR3 nucleotides read TGTGCCAGCAGTTACTCGCGGGGTCTGGGGCCAGATACGCAGTATTTT.

This clone was detected a few times. V usage is TRBV2 and J usage is TRBJ1-1; unclear D gene. The CDR3 runs to 11 residues. Germline loops: CDR1 SNHLY, CDR2 FYNNEI. Trimming left V 4 bases short and J 4 bases short, with 4 bases between. CDR3 region: CASSVVTEAFF. For the CDR3, the DNA is TGTGCCAGCAGTGTCGTCACTGAAGCTTTCTTT.

V gene TRBV2 combines with J gene TRBJ2-3, with a possible D match to TRBD2 (6 bases). This CDR3 contains 11 residues. Germline-derived CDR1 and CDR2 are SNHLY and FYNNEI. Trimming cost V 6 bases and J 6 bases, with 7 bases left between them. DNA for the CDR3: TGTGCCAGCAGGGGGAGGGATACGCAGTATTTT. Protein: CASRGRDTQYF. Complete variable domain (other parts from reference TRBV2 and TRBJ2-3): EPEVTQTPSHQVTQMGQEVILRCVPISNHLYFYWYRQILGQKVEFLVSFYNNEISEKSEIFDDQFSVERPDGSNFTLKIRSTKLEDSAMYFCASRGRDTQYFGPGTRLTVL.